This T cell receptor (beta chain) was sequenced during a study of shared clonotypes between healthy human individuals. With 0 bases removed from V and 4 bases from J, the gap between germline ends came to 12 bases. Germline CDR1 reads SGHRS; CDR2 reads YFSETQ. The CDR3 contains 15 residues. Study-wide points: Shared clonotypes: approximately 5% naive CD4, approximately 3.4% naive CD8, around 2.2% memory CD4, more than 0.3% memory CD8.

Once extracted for a subset, genomic DNA was divided evenly among several immunoSEQ plates. On sorted subsets, replicate PCRs used about 200 ng DNA, or 27,000 or so T cell genomes. Data came from immunoSEQ multiplex PCR; TCRdb stores just in-frame clones and leaves some out. The table lists fewer than 1.8 million clones, approximately 98.5% of them singletons, with around 0.38% in the top ten. Of note for this clone: The antigen is unknown.

The sequenced sample was naive CD4+ T cells sorted from blood. Specified subset: CD45RA+ positively selected. This TCR was sampled from a young man in good health. This rearrangement joins TRBV5-1 to TRBJ2-3, with D possibly matching TRBD1 (6 bases). This chain's CDR3 is CASSLAQGRSDTQYF. The CDR3 region has the DNA TGCGCCAGCAGCTTGGCACAGGGACGATCAGATACGCAGTATTTT.